The source of this T cell receptor (beta chain) is a study of cytomegalovirus exposure and HLA in healthy donors. Study outcomes and limitations: Apparent HLA restriction characterized most CMV-associated TCR beta chains in a later analysis.

Germline V lookup: CDR1 MDHEN, CDR2 SYDVKM. This CDR3 comprises 13 residues. Germline trimming cut 6 bases from V and 2 bases from J; bases unmatched to any gene: 3. With respect to this clone: What it recognizes is unknown.

PCR was performed using 60 Vbeta and 13 Jbeta primers. Clones were sequenced by immunoSEQ multiplex PCR, and TCRdb holds only the in-frame ones, with some missing. The sample records around 210,000 clones, around 82% being singletons. The TCR comes from a woman in her 30s in good health and CMV-seronegative. The chain couples TRBV28 to TRBJ2-5; 7 bases agree with TRBD1. The sample taken for sequencing was PBMCs. The CDR3: CASRRGQQETQYF. The CDR3 DNA reads as TGTGCCAGCAGACGGGGACAGCAAGAGACCCAGTACTTC.